The 27 T cell receptor beta chains reported below all come from one sample, sequenced in a study of PD-1 blockade in classical Hodgkin lymphoma. In every patient, relapse followed autologous stem cell transplantation, while exposure to brentuximab vedotin differed. Clones were sequenced by immunoSEQ multiplex PCR, and TCRdb holds only the in-frame ones, with some missing. The data contain around 65,000 clones, 80% to 90% of them seen just once; the ten biggest clones take up about 15%. The source was peripheral blood mononuclear cells (PBMCs), collected at baseline. The receptors derive from a human donor with classical Hodgkin lymphoma.

The chain links TRBV10-3 to TRBJ1-5; possible D gene TRBD1, 5 bases. The CDR3 is 15 amino acids. The germline gives CDR1 ENHRY, CDR2 SYGVKD. V shed 4 bases and J shed 4 bases, with 14 bases lying between them. CDR3 sequence reads: CAISGGGDGNQPQHF. As DNA, the CDR3 is TGTGCCATCAGTGGGGGGGGAGACGGGAATCAGCCCCAGCATTTT.

The gene calls are TRBV12-5 and TRBJ2-3; 12 positions match TRBD1. Looked up from germline, CDR1 is LGHNT and CDR2 is FRNRAP. The CDR3 has 17 residues. The V and J ends lost 4 bases and 2 bases, in that order; junction bases with no gene match: 7. The CDR3 sequence is CASGSRGTGGVTDTQYF. The CDR3 coding sequence is TGTGCTAGTGGTTCCCGGGGGACAGGGGGCGTCACAGATACGCAGTATTTT.

This clone was detected once. The genes are TRBV29-1 and TRBJ2-4, with 11 bases that match TRBD2. The germline V gene has CDR1 SQVTM and CDR2 ANQGSEA. The CDR3 runs to 18 residues. V dropped 4 bases and J dropped 6; count of bases not matched to a gene: 17. CDR3: CSVGMASGGFFAGNIQYF. The CDR3 DNA reads TGCAGCGTTGGGATGGCTAGCGGGGGGTTTTTCGCCGGAAACATTCAGTACTTC. Full variable domain (missing parts from reference TRBV29-1 and TRBJ2-4): SAVISQKPSRDICQRGTSLTIQCQVDSQVTMMFWYRQQPGQSLTLIATANQGSEATYESGFVIDKFPISRPNLTFSTLTVSNMSPEDSSIYLCSVGMASGGFFAGNIQYFGAGTRLSVL.

The gene calls are TRBV21-1 and TRBJ1-1; the table's TRBD1 call for D was not verified on the DNA. TRBV21-1 is termed a pseudogene. The CDR3 sequence is 19 residues long. The CDR3: CASSKFGETRRQEDTEAFF. The CDR3 bases are TGTGCCAGCAGCAAATTTGGGGAAACTCGGAGACAGGAGGACACTGAAGCTTTCTTT.

The genes are TRBV7-9 and TRBJ1-2; D gene ambiguous. Looked up from germline, CDR1 is SEHNR and CDR2 is FQNEAQ (reference sequence). V was cut by 5 bases and J by 4 bases, with 11 bases left in between. CDR3 length equals 13 residues. The CDR3 sequence is CASSLGRAYGYTF. CDR3 sequence (DNA): TGTGCCAGCAGCCTCGGACGGGCCTATGGCTACACCTTC.

V and J are TRBV5-1 and TRBJ1-2; the D is unclear. Germline V gene sequence: CDR1 SGHRS, CDR2 YFSETQ. This CDR3 contains 13 residues. Trimming left V 5 bases short and J 4 bases short, with 12 bases between. The CDR3 coding sequence is TGCGCCAGCAGTATTAGCCGCGGCTATGGCTACACCTTC. Amino acid sequence: CASSISRGYGYTF.

The J gene is TRBJ2-7, the V gene TRBV18; 9 bases line up with TRBD1. The germline V gene encodes CDR1 KGHSH and CDR2 LQKENI. The V gene end was trimmed by 5 bases and the J gene end by 3 bases; junction bases not matched to a gene: 5. CDR3 size: 14 residues. This CDR3 reads CASSTGTGSYEQYF. The CDR3 DNA is TGTGCCAGCTCAACGGGGACAGGGAGCTACGAGCAGTACTTC.

This clone appeared a single time. The rearrangement uses TRBV2 and TRBJ2-2, with 8 positions matching TRBD2. The ends lost 7 bases at V and 6 bases at J; junction bases unmatched: 10. Germline V lookup: CDR1 SNHLY, CDR2 FYNNEI. The CDR3 length is 15 residues. CDR3 region: CASTGGLAGAGELFF. The CDR3 bases are TGTGCCAGCACGGGTGGACTAGCAGGGGCCGGGGAGCTGTTTTTT.

This chain connects TRBV6-5 to TRBJ2-5; unclear D gene. Trimming pared 1 base from V and 5 bases from J, leaving 11 bases between. Germline loops: CDR1 MNHEY, CDR2 SVGAGI. The CDR3 totals 14 residues. This chain's CDR3 is CASSYFPIPETQYF. The CDR3, as DNA: TGTGCCAGCAGTTACTTCCCGATCCCGGAGACCCAGTACTTC.

The chain links TRBV19 to TRBJ1-5; D not certain. Germline CDR1 is LNHDA and CDR2 is SQIVND (reference sequence). Between the trimmed V and J ends, which lost 3 bases and 1 base, there was a span of 16 bases. The CDR3 has 17 amino acids. CDR3 in amino acids: CASSIIPPGGSNQPQHF. The CDR3 DNA sequence: TGTGCCAGTAGTATCATACCGCCTGGAGGGAGCAATCAGCCCCAGCATTTT.

The chain couples TRBV7-8 to TRBJ2-5; D may match TRBD1 or TRBD2 (5 bases each). This CDR3 has 16 residues. V lost 5 bases and J lost 0, with 16 bases in between. CDR1 and CDR2 (germline): SGHVS, FQNEAQ. CDR3 amino acids: CASSRSDWGYQETQYF. CDR3 nucleotide sequence: TGTGCCAGCAGCCGCTCAGATTGGGGGTACCAAGAGACCCAGTACTTC.

The chain recombines TRBV5-1 with TRBJ2-7; 11 nucleotides align to TRBD1. Germline assignment: CDR1 SGHRS and CDR2 YFSETQ. The V gene end was trimmed by 4 bases and the J gene end by 7 bases; junction bases not matched to a gene: 16. The CDR3 is 17 amino acids. The CDR3 spells CASSPRTGGQFRLEQYF. As DNA, the CDR3 is TGCGCCAGCAGCCCCCGGACAGGGGGCCAGTTTCGTTTAGAGCAGTACTTC.

To note about this clone: The junction and the germline gene differ at one end; a read error may be behind it. This chain links TRBV7-8 with TRBJ1-1, with no clear D. Per the germline V gene, CDR1 is SGHVS and CDR2 is FQNEAQ. The CDR3 loop spans 15 amino acids. The DNA of the CDR3 is TGTGCCAGCAGCTTATATGCGGTCAAGAACGCTGAAGCTTTCTTT. Translating gives CASSLYAVKNAEAFF.

The V and J genes are TRBV6-5 and TRBJ2-2; D call uncertain. The length of the CDR3 is 14 residues. V was cut by 4 bases and J by 5 bases, with 11 bases left in between. The germline V gene encodes CDR1 MNHEY and CDR2 SVGAGI. The CDR3 sequence is CASSFRLGTGELFF. CDR3 nucleotide sequence: TGTGCCAGCAGTTTTCGGTTGGGGACCGGGGAGCTGTTTTTT.

The chain has TRBV4-1 and TRBJ2-7, with TRBD2 matching 10 bases. The CDR3 sequence is 16 residues long. The germline CDR1 and CDR2 sequences are MGHRA and YSYEKL. V was clipped by 1 base and J by 2 bases; unmatched bases: 5. For the CDR3, the DNA is TGCGCCAGCAGCCAAGGAATACTAGCGGGGACCTACGAGCAGTACTTC. It is translated as CASSQGILAGTYEQYF.

The V gene is TRBV27, the J gene TRBJ2-2, with no clear D. This CDR3 has 12 residues. The V end lost 4 bases, the J end lost 3 bases, and 3 bases lay between the germline ends. Germline loops: CDR1 MNHEY, CDR2 SMNVEV (reference sequence). CDR3 in DNA: TGTGCCAGCAGTTCGTACACCGGGGAGCTGTTTTTT. Protein product: CASSSYTGELFF.

The rearrangement links TRBV29-1 to TRBJ2-1, with 9 bases identical to TRBD2. CDR3 length: 13 residues. Germline CDR1 SQVTM, CDR2 ANQGSEA. J gave up 5 bases and V 7 bases, and 6 bases lay outside the gene matches. DNA for the CDR3: TGCAGCGGGGGACTAGCCACCGACAATGAGCAGTTCTTC. Translating gives CSGGLATDNEQFF.

The V and J genes are TRBV15 and TRBJ1-4; TRBD1 might be the D (5 bases). V lost 6 bases to trimming and J lost 0 bases, with 14 bases between them. CDR3 length: 16 amino acids. The germline V gene has CDR1 LNHNV and CDR2 YYDKDF (reference sequence). The CDR3 DNA sequence: TGTGCCACCAGGGTAGACAGCCTAGCAACTAATGAAAAACTGTTTTTT. Protein product: CATRVDSLATNEKLFF.

The chain carries TRBV4-1 and TRBJ2-7, with D perhaps matching TRBD2 (5 bases). The CDR3 has 15 amino acids. Trimming pared 6 bases from V and 4 bases from J, leaving 19 bases between. The germline gives CDR1 MGHRA, CDR2 YSYEKL. The CDR3 coding sequence is TGCGCCAGCAGGGAATCAGCGGTTTCCGGTTACGAGCAGTACTTC. Its translation: CASRESAVSGYEQYF.

The chain carries TRBV5-1 and TRBJ1-2, with no clear D. The V and J ends lost 5 bases and 3 bases respectively, with 17 bases between them. CDR3 length: 15 amino acids. Germline loops: CDR1 SGHRS, CDR2 YFSETQ. The CDR3 spells CASRPPGYKDYGYTF. In DNA, the CDR3 is TGCGCCAGCAGGCCCCCAGGTTATAAGGACTATGGCTACACCTTC.

To note about this clone: One end of the junction does not line up with germline, which may come from a read error. The gene calls are TRBV15 and TRBJ1-5; 10 positions agree with TRBD1. Germline V lookup: CDR1 LNHNV, CDR2 YYDKDF (reference sequence). CDR3 length: 19 amino acids. CDR3 sequence (DNA): TGTGCCGCCAGCAGACCCCGGGGACAGGGGTGGAATAGCAATCAGCCCCAGCATTTT. Its translation is CAASRPRGQGWNSNQPQHF. Variable domain in full (rest from reference TRBV15 and TRBJ1-5): DAMVIQNPRYQVTQFGKPVTLSCSQTLNHNVMYWYQQKSSQAPKLLFHYYDKDFNNEADTPDNFQSRRPNTSFCFLDIRSPGLGDTAMYLCAASRPRGQGWNSNQPQHFGDGTRLSIL.

CDR3 loop: CASSESPPLEQYF. In DNA form, the CDR3 reads TGTGCCAGCAGTGAAAGTCCCCCTTTAGAGCAGTACTTC. V and J are TRBV2 and TRBJ2-7; D gene ambiguous. Per germline, CDR1 SNHLY and CDR2 FYNNEI. The ends were cut back, 2 bases at V and 7 bases at J, with 12 bases in the middle. The CDR3 has 13 residues.

This sequence joins TRBV5-1 and TRBJ2-7, with 11 bases fitting TRBD1. This CDR3 comprises 14 residues. V gave up 5 bases and J gave up 3 bases; unmatched junction bases: 4. Germline CDR1 and CDR2: SGHRS and YFSETQ. This CDR3 is CASSLGQGDYEQYF. CDR3 DNA sequence: TGCGCCAGCAGTCTGGGACAGGGGGACTACGAGCAGTACTTC.

The chain employs TRBV7-9 and TRBJ2-7, with D unclear. The V gene's germline CDR1 is SEHNR and CDR2 FQNEAQ (reference sequence). The CDR3 runs to 13 residues. Trimming took off 4 bases at V and 6 bases at J, with 13 bases between the two ends. CDR3 in amino acids: CASSSGQYGEQYF. The CDR3 bases are TGTGCCAGCAGCTCGGGCCAATATGGCGAGCAGTACTTC.

The chain has TRBV7-2 and TRBJ1-6; 8 bases are shared with TRBD1. Germline trimming cut 4 bases from V and 4 bases from J; bases unmatched to any gene: 6. CDR3 length equals 16 residues. CDR1 is SGHTA and CDR2 is FQGNSA in the germline V gene. DNA of the CDR3: TGTGCCAGCAGCTATGCGGACAGGGCTTATAATTCACCCCTCCACTTT. Translating it yields CASSYADRAYNSPLHF.

V gene TRBV15 combines with J gene TRBJ2-5; 8 bases map to TRBD1. This CDR3 spans 13 amino acids. Trimming took 4 bases from V and 4 from J; bases not matched to a gene: 2. The germline gives CDR1 LNHNV, CDR2 YYDKDF (reference sequence). The CDR3 region is CATSITGGETQYF. CDR3 DNA sequence: TGTGCCACCAGCATAACAGGGGGAGAGACCCAGTACTTC.

The chain couples TRBV5-1 to TRBJ2-4; D possibly uses TRBD1 or TRBD2 (5 bases each). CDR1 is SGHRS, CDR2 YFSETQ, per germline. Trimming left V 5 bases short and J 8 bases short, with 14 bases between. This CDR3 comprises 13 residues. The CDR3 DNA reads as TGCGCCAGCAGTCGGGGCAGTGGAGACATTCAGTACTTC. Protein sequence: CASSRGSGDIQYF.